Shown below are 27 T cell receptor beta chains from a single sample sequenced in a study of radiotherapy plus CTLA-4 blockade in lung cancer. The table came from immunoSEQ multiplex PCR; TCRdb's copy has only in-frame clones and leaves some out. Of tens of thousands of clones listed, almost 65% are singletons. The specimen comprised peripheral blood, sampled from a patient treated with radiotherapy plus ipilimumab. All receptors come from a human donor with non-small cell lung cancer who had a partial response to radiotherapy plus ipilimumab.

The V and J genes are TRBV7-6 and TRBJ1-1; D unclear. This CDR3 contains 15 residues. From germline, CDR1 is SGHVS and CDR2 FNYEAQ. V was clipped by 4 bases and J by 1 base, with 13 bases between them. The CDR3: CASSSPLTGNTEAFF. DNA for the CDR3: TGTGCCAGCAGCTCCCCTCTGACGGGGAACACTGAAGCTTTCTTT.

The rearrangement joins TRBV5-6 to TRBJ2-1; TRBD1 aligns across 9 bases. J lost 9 bases, V lost 0 bases, and 10 bases had no gene match. The CDR3 covers 16 residues. Germline lookup yields CDR1 SGHDT and CDR2 YYEEEE. CDR3 loop: CASSLDDRGGPGEQFF. The CDR3 region has the DNA TGTGCCAGCAGCTTGGACGACAGGGGGGGACCCGGTGAGCAGTTCTTC.

On this clone itself: One end of the junction does not line up with germline, which may come from a read error. The chain uses TRBV5-5 and TRBJ2-7; D is unclear. The CDR3 is 15 amino acids. Germline values: CDR1 SGHKS, CDR2 YYEKEE (reference sequence). CDR3 amino acids: CASSLNGLSYYEQYF. For the CDR3, the DNA is TGTGCCAGCAGCTTGAACGGCCTAAGTTACTACGAACAGTACTTC.

The chain combines TRBV7-2 with TRBJ2-3, with 8 bases matching TRBD2. The length of the CDR3 is 16 residues. The ends lost 6 bases at V and 5 bases at J; junction bases unmatched: 13. Germline CDR1 and CDR2: SGHTA and FQGNSA. The DNA for the CDR3 is TGTGCCAGCAGTTCCCGTAAAGCGGGGGCGAGAGATACGCAGTATTTT. Its translation: CASSSRKAGARDTQYF.

The chain uses TRBV2 and TRBJ1-2, with 9 bases fitting TRBD1. Germline V gene sequence: CDR1 SNHLY, CDR2 FYNNEI. The CDR3 length is 15 residues. V was pared by 7 bases and J by 4 bases, with 10 bases of the junction left unmatched. CDR3 bases: TGTGCCAGCACCCAGACAGGGGGATTTGGCTATGGCTACACCTTC. Translation: CASTQTGGFGYGYTF.

The gene calls are TRBV6-5 and TRBJ1-2; 9 bases align to TRBD1. J lost 6 bases, V lost 6 bases, and 8 bases had no gene match. The germline CDR1 and CDR2 sequences are MNHEY and SVGAGI. The CDR3 has 14 amino acids. The CDR3 DNA sequence: TGTGCCAGCAGCCCCACCGGGACAGGGAATGGCTACACCTTC. Encoded protein: CASSPTGTGNGYTF.

CDR3 amino acids: CASSQGAPNSPLHF. The CDR3 coding sequence is TGCGCCAGCAGCCAAGGGGCCCCCAATTCACCCCTCCACTTT. The gene calls are TRBV4-3 and TRBJ1-6; D is unresolved. In germline, CDR1 is LGHNA, CDR2 YSLEER. This CDR3 has 14 residues. The V gene lost 1 base and the J gene lost 7 bases, with 8 bases spanning the gap.

The chain carries TRBV5-1 and TRBJ2-5, with 9 nucleotides matching TRBD2. This CDR3 spans 16 amino acids. Germline CDR1 is SGHRS and CDR2 is YFSETQ. J gave up 3 bases and V 4 bases, and 10 bases lay outside the gene matches. CDR3 residues: CASSPGASGAEETQYF. As DNA, the CDR3 is TGCGCCAGCAGCCCTGGAGCTAGCGGGGCCGAAGAGACCCAGTACTTC.

In DNA, the CDR3 is TGTGCCAGCAGTGGTCGGGACAGCCAAGCTTTCTTT. Amino acid sequence: CASSGRDSQAFF. This chain uses TRBV9 with TRBJ1-1; 7 bases map to TRBD1. CDR1 SGDLS and CDR2 YYNGEE come from the germline V gene. The CDR3 is 12 amino acids. Unmatched junction bases numbered 7, after V lost 5 bases and J lost 9 bases.

This clone came up a few times. The chain employs TRBV11-3 and TRBJ2-1, with TRBD2 matching over 12 bases. This CDR3 has 15 residues. The germline V gene has CDR1 SGHNT and CDR2 YENEEA. Trimming took 4 bases from V and 5 from J; bases not matched to a gene: 3. As DNA, the CDR3 is TGTGCCAGCAGCTCGAGACTAGCGGGGGACAATGAGCAGTTCTTC. Its protein product is CASSSRLAGDNEQFF.

This chain uses TRBV19 with TRBJ2-3; 10 bases line up with TRBD2. This CDR3 has 14 amino acids. CDR1 LNHDA and CDR2 SQIVND come from the germline V gene (reference sequence). Trimming at V came to 8 bases and at J to 4 bases, leaving 6 bases not matched to a gene. The CDR3 here is CASASGRAADTQYF. As DNA, the CDR3 is TGTGCCAGTGCCAGCGGGAGGGCGGCAGATACGCAGTATTTT.

This clone was recorded once. The CDR3 DNA follows: TGTGCCAGCAGCTTGCAGGGTCTCTCCTATAATTCACCCCTCCACTTT. It codes for CASSLQGLSYNSPLHF. V gene TRBV5-4 combines with J gene TRBJ1-6, with D tentatively TRBD1 (5 bases). This CDR3 is built from 16 residues. The germline V and J ends were trimmed by 1 base and 0 bases, with 8 bases remaining between them. The germline gives CDR1 SGHNT, CDR2 YYREEE (reference sequence).

The rearrangement uses TRBV15 and TRBJ1-4; D might be TRBD1 (6 bases). The V end lost 6 bases, the J end lost 1 base, and 21 bases lay between the germline ends. Looked up from germline, CDR1 is LNHNV and CDR2 is YYDKDF (reference sequence). This CDR3 is 18 amino acids long. The CDR3 protein is CATSPSGGGLLTNEKLFF. The CDR3 region has the DNA TGTGCCACCAGTCCCTCGGGGGGCGGTCTTTTAACTAATGAAAAACTGTTTTTT.

The chain combines TRBV7-2 with TRBJ2-5, with D possibly being TRBD2 (6 bases). This CDR3 comprises 13 residues. V lost 5 bases to trimming and J lost 7 bases, with 14 bases between them. Germline values: CDR1 SGHTA, CDR2 FQGNSA. In nucleotides, the CDR3 is TGTGCCAGCAGCCCTGGGCGGGGCCGGACCCAGTACTTC. This sequence encodes CASSPGRGRTQYF.

This clone has just one count. The gene calls are TRBV30 and TRBJ2-7; 7 nucleotides agree with TRBD1. This CDR3 contains 12 residues. Trimming at V came to 7 bases and at J to 1 base, leaving 4 bases not matched to a gene. The V gene's germline CDR1 is GTSNPN and CDR2 SVGIG (reference sequence). Here the CDR3 DNA reads TGTGCCTTCTTGGGACAGTCCTACGAGCAGTACTTC. Encoded protein: CAFLGQSYEQYF.

This clone has only one observation. The DNA is left out, because the CDR3 cannot be placed on it with certainty; the CDR3 is given as TCRdb lists it. This chain uses TRBV7-9 with TRBJ2-6; TRBD2, the table's D call, was not compared with the DNA. A total of 15 residues make up the CDR3, ends included. CDR1 and CDR2 from the germline V gene are SEHNR and FQNEAQ (reference sequence). The CDR3 here is CATRVGTFGANVLTF.

This clone was seen only a few times. The rearrangement uses TRBV6-1 and TRBJ2-7; D is unclear. The ends were cut back, 8 bases at V and 0 bases at J, with 8 bases in the middle. The CDR3 is 12 residues long. The germline V gene encodes CDR1 MNHNS and CDR2 SASEGT. CDR3 coding DNA: TGTGCCAGCGGGCGCGACTCCTACGAGCAGTACTTC. Translating it yields CASGRDSYEQYF.

This rearrangement joins TRBV19 to TRBJ2-1; 13 bases map to TRBD2. V lost 7 bases to trimming and J lost 7 bases; unmatched junction nucleotides: 10. In germline, CDR1 is LNHDA, CDR2 SQIVND (reference sequence). CDR3 length: 16 amino acids. CDR3 sequence (DNA): TGTGCCAGTAACCCCCCAGGGACTAGCGGGGTGAATGAGCAGTTCTTC. It encodes CASNPPGTSGVNEQFF. Complete variable domain (other parts from reference TRBV19 and TRBJ2-1): DGGITQSPKYLFRKEGQNVTLSCEQNLNHDAMYWYRQDPGQGLRLIYYSQIVNDFQKGDIAEGYSVSREKKESFPLTVTSAQKNPTAFYLCASNPPGTSGVNEQFFGPGTRLTVL.

This chain joins TRBV4-3 and TRBJ2-3, with 16 bases fitting TRBD2. The CDR3 has 18 residues. V gave up 1 base and J gave up 5 bases; unmatched junction bases: 6. Looked up from germline, CDR1 is LGHNA and CDR2 is YSLEER. The CDR3 reads CASSQAGTSGGALDTQYF. The CDR3 bases are TGCGCCAGCAGCCAAGCCGGGACTAGCGGGGGGGCCTTAGATACGCAGTATTTT.

This chain connects TRBV9 to TRBJ2-5; D perhaps matches TRBD1 (5 bases). The J call may be incorrect, as the DNA end agrees better with TRBJ2-7. The length of the CDR3 is 15 residues. Per germline, CDR1 SGDLS and CDR2 YYNGEE. CDR3 loop: CASSLGGSRAYEQYF. Written as DNA, the CDR3 is TGTGCCAGCAGCTTAGGCGGTTCCAGGGCCTACGAGCAGTACTTC.

The chain is built from TRBV14 and TRBJ2-2; 12 bases line up with TRBD2. J gave up 7 bases and V 4 bases, and 4 bases lay outside the gene matches. CDR3 length: 15 amino acids. Germline-derived CDR1 and CDR2 are SGHDN and FVKESK. The CDR3 region has the DNA TGTGCCAGCAGCCGGACTAGCGGGATTGGCGGGGAGCTGTTTTTT. It is translated as CASSRTSGIGGELFF. Full variable domain (remainder filled in from reference TRBV14 and TRBJ2-2): EAGVTQFPSHSVIEKGQTVTLRCDPISGHDNLYWYRRVMGKEIKFLLHFVKESKQDESGMPNNRFLAERTGGTYSTLKVQPAELEDSGVYFCASSRTSGIGGELFFGEGSRLTVL.

This sequence joins TRBV7-2 and TRBJ2-2; a possible D gene is TRBD2 (5 bases). The length of the CDR3 is 16 residues. The V gene lost 5 bases and the J gene lost 0 bases, with 13 bases spanning the gap. In germline, CDR1 is SGHTA, CDR2 FQGNSA. Here the CDR3 DNA reads TGTGCCAGCAGCGTAACTAGTACCCCGAACACCGGGGAGCTGTTTTTT. It translates to CASSVTSTPNTGELFF.

This clone was found once. V gene TRBV7-8 combines with J gene TRBJ1-5, with 10 bases fitting TRBD1. Germline assignment: CDR1 SGHVS and CDR2 FQNEAQ. With 1 base clipped from V and 7 bases from J, the junction kept 4 bases outside the gene matches. There are 15 residues in the CDR3. The CDR3 sequence is CASSLGGQGWQPQHF. In nucleotides, the CDR3 is TGTGCCAGCAGCTTAGGGGGACAGGGGTGGCAGCCCCAGCATTTT. Complete variable domain (other parts from reference TRBV7-8 and TRBJ1-5): GAGVSQSPRYKVAKRGQDVALRCDPISGHVSLFWYQQALGQGPEFLTYFQNEAQLDKSGLPSDRFFAERPEGSVSTLKIQRTQQEDSAVYLCASSLGGQGWQPQHFGDGTRLSIL.

The CDR3: CASRPLRGEDEKLFF. In DNA, the CDR3 is TGTGCCAGCAGACCCCTCAGGGGAGAAGATGAAAAACTGTTTTTT. The chain uses TRBV7-8 and TRBJ1-4; tentative D call: TRBD1 (6 bases). CDR1 SGHVS and CDR2 FQNEAQ come from the germline V gene. The length of the CDR3 is 15 residues. V gave up 6 bases and J gave up 6 bases, with 17 bases separating them. Full variable domain (missing parts from reference TRBV7-8 and TRBJ1-4): GAGVSQSPRYKVAKRGQDVALRCDPISGHVSLFWYQQALGQGPEFLTYFQNEAQLDKSGLPSDRFFAERPEGSVSTLKIQRTQQEDSAVYLCASRPLRGEDEKLFFGSGTQLSVL.

This sequence joins TRBV15 and TRBJ1-2; D possibly corresponds to TRBD1 (6 bases). Trimming stripped 3 bases from V and 2 bases from J, with 19 bases between. The CDR3 contains 17 residues. Germline V gene sequence: CDR1 LNHNV, CDR2 YYDKDF (reference sequence). The CDR3 sequence is CATSRAGRGNSNYGYTF. The CDR3 DNA sequence: TGTGCCACCAGCAGGGCGGGGAGGGGGAACTCCAACTATGGCTACACCTTC.

V and J are TRBV5-4 and TRBJ2-7; TRBD1 matches at 7 bases. Trimming cost V 4 bases and J 5 bases; bases outside gene matches: 12. CDR1 is SGHNT, CDR2 YYREEE, per germline (reference sequence). The CDR3 is made up of 15 amino acids. The CDR3 region is CASSPRDSSVDEQYF. CDR3 sequence (DNA): TGTGCCAGCAGCCCCCGGGACAGTAGTGTAGACGAGCAGTACTTC.

This sequence joins TRBV11-2 and TRBJ2-7, with D perhaps matching TRBD2 (5 bases). Germline CDR1 is SGHAT and CDR2 is FQNNGV. CDR3 length: 14 amino acids. Deletions cut 1 base from V and 7 bases from J, with 14 bases between. The CDR3 loop is CASSLGVGVGEQYF. CDR3 coding DNA: TGTGCCAGCAGCTTAGGCGTGGGAGTTGGGGAGCAGTACTTC.